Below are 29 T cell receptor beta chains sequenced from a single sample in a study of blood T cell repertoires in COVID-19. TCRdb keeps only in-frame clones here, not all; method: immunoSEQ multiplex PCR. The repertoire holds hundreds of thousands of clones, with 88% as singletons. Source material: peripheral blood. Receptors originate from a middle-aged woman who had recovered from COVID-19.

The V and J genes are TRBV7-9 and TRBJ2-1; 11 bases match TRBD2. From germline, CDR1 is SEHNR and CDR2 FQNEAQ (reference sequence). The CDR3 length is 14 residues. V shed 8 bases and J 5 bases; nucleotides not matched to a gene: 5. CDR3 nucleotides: TGTGCCAGCCTTAGCGGGAGGGGGGACAATGAGCAGTTCTTC. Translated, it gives CASLSGRGDNEQFF.

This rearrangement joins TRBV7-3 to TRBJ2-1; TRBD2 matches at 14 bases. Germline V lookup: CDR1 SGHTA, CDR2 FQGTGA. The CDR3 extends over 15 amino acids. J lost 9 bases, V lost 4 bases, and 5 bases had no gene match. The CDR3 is CASSSGLAGEREQFF. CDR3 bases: TGTGCCAGCAGCTCGGGACTAGCGGGAGAACGTGAGCAGTTCTTC.

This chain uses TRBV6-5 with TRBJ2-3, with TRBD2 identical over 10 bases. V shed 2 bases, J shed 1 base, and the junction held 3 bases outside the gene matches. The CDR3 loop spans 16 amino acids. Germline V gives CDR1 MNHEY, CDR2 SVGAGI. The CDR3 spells CASSYRLAGGTDTQYF. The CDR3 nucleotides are TGTGCCAGCAGTTACCGCCTAGCGGGGGGCACAGATACGCAGTATTTT.

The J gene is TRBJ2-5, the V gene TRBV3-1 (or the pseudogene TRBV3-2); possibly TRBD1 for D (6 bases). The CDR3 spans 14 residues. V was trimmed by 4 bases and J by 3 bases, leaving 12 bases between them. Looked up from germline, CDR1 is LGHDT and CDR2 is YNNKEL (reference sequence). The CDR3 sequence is CASSRPGHKETQYF. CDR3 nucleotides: TGTGCCAGCAGCCGCCCGGGACACAAAGAGACCCAGTACTTC.

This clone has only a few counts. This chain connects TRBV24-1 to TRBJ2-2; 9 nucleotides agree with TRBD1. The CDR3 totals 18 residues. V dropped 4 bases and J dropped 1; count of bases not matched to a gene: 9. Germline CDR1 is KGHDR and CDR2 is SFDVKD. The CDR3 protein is CATSDQAGTGQNTGELFF. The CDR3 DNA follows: TGTGCCACCAGTGACCAAGCCGGGACAGGGCAGAACACCGGGGAGCTGTTTTTT.

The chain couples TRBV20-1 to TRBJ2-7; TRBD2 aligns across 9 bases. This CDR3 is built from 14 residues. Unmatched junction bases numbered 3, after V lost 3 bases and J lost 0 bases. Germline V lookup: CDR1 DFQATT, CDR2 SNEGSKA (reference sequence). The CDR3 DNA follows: TGCAGTGCTAGTCGTAGCGGGAGCTCCTACGAGCAGTACTTC. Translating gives CSASRSGSSYEQYF.

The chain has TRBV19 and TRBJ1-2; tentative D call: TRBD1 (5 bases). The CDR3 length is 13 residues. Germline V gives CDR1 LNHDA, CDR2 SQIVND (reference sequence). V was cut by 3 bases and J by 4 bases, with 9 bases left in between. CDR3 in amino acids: CASSIPGRYGYTF. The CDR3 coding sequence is TGTGCCAGTAGTATTCCAGGGCGCTATGGCTACACCTTC.

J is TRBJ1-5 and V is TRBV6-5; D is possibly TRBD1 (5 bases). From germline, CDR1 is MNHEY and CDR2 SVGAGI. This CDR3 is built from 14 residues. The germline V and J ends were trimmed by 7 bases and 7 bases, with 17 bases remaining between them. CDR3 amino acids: CASTPGVGGQPQHF. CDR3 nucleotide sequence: TGTGCCAGCACCCCCGGGGTGGGGGGGCAGCCCCAGCATTTT.

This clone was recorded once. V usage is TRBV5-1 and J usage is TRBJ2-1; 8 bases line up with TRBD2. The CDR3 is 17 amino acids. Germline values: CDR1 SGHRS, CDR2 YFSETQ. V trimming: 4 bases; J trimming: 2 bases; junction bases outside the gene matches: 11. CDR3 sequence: CASSHPTSGFTYNEQFF. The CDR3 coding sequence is TGCGCCAGCAGCCACCCCACTAGCGGCTTTACCTACAATGAGCAGTTCTTC.

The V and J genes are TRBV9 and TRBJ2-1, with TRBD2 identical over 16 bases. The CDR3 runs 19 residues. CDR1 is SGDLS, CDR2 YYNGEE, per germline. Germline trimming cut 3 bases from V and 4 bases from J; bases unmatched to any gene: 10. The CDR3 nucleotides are TGTGCCAGCAGCGCCTCCGGGACTAGCGGGAGGGAAGGTTACAATGAGCAGTTCTTC. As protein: CASSASGTSGREGYNEQFF.

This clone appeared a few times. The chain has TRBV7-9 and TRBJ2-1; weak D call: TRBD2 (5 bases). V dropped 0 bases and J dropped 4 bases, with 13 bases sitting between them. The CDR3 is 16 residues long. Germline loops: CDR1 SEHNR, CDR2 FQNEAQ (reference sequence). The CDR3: CASSLAQVAPYNEQFF. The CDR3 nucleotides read TGTGCCAGCAGCTTAGCCCAAGTAGCGCCGTACAATGAGCAGTTCTTC.

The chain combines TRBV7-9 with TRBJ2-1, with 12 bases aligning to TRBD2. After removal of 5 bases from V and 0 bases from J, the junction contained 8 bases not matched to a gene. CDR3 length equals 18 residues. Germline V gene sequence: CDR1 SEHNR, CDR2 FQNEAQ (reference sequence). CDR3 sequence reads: CASSASGLAGTSYNEQFF. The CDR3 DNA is TGTGCCAGCAGCGCCTCTGGACTAGCGGGAACCTCCTACAATGAGCAGTTCTTC.

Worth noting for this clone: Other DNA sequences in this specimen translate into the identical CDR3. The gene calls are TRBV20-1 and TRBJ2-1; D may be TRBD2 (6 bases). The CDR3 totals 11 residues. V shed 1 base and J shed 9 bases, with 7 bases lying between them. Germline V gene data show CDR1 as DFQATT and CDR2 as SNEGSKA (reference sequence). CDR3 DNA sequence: TGCAGTGCTAGAGGAGCGGGTGAGCAGTTCTTC. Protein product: CSARGAGEQFF.

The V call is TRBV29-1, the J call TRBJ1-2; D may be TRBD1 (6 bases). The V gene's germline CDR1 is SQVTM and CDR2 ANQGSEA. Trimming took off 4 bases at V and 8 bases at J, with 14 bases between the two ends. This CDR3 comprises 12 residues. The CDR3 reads CSVGAGERGYTF. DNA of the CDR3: TGCAGCGTTGGGGCAGGGGAGAGGGGCTACACCTTC.

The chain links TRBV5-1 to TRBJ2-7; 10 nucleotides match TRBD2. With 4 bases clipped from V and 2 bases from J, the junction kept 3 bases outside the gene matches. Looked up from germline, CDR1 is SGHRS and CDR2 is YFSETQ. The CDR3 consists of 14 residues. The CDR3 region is CASSPTSGAYEQYV. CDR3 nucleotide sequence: TGCGCCAGCAGCCCTACTAGCGGGGCCTACGAGCAGTACGTC.

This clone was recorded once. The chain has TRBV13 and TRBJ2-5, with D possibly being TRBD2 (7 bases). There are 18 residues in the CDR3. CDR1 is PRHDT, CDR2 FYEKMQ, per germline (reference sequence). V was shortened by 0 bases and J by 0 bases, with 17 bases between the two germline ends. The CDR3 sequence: CASSLGRGAGQYQETQYF. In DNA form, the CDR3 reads TGTGCCAGCAGCTTAGGCCGGGGGGCGGGGCAGTACCAAGAGACCCAGTACTTC.

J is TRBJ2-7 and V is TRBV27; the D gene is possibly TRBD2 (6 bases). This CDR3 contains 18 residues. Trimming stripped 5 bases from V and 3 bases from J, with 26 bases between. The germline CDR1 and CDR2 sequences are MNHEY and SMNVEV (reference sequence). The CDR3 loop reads CASSPQVVGSGWDYEQYF. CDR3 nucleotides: TGTGCCAGCAGTCCCCAAGTGGTCGGGAGCGGGTGGGACTACGAGCAGTACTTC.

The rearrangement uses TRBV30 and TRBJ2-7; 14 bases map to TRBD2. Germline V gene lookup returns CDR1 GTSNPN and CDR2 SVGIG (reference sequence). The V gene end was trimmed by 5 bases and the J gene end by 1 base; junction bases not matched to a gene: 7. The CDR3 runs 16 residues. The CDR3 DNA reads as TGTGCCTGGCCGGGACTAGCGGGAGTCTGGTCCTACGAGCAGTACGTC. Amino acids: CAWPGLAGVWSYEQYV.

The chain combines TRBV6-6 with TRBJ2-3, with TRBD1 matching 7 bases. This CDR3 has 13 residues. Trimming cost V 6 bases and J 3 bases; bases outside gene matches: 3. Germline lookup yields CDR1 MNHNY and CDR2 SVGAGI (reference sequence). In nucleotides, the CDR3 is TGTGCCAGCAGGCCCAGGGGGACAGATACGCAGTATTTT. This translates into CASRPRGTDTQYF.

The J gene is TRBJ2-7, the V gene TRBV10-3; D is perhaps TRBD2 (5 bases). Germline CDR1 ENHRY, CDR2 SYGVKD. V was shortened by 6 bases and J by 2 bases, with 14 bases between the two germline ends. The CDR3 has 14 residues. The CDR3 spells CAIRGMGRAYEQYF. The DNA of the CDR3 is TGTGCCATCAGGGGGATGGGGAGAGCCTACGAGCAGTACTTC.

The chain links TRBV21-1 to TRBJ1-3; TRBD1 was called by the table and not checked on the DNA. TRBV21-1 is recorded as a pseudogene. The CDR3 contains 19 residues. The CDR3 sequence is CASSKQRGGQGLRGNTIYF. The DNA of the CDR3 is TGTGCCAGCAGCAAACAGAGGGGGGGACAGGGACTGCGTGGAAACACCATATATTTT.

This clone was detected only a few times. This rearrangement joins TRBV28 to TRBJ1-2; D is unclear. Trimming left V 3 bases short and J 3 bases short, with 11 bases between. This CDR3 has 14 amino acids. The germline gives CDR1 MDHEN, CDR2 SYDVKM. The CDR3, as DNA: TGTGCCAGCAGTTTGGGGAGCCTAGACTATGGCTACACCTTC. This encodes CASSLGSLDYGYTF.

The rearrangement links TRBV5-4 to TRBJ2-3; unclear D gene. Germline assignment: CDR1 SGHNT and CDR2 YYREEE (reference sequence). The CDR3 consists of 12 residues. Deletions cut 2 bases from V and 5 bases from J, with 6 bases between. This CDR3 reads CASSFGGDTQYF. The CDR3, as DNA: TGTGCCAGCAGCTTTGGCGGAGATACGCAGTATTTT.

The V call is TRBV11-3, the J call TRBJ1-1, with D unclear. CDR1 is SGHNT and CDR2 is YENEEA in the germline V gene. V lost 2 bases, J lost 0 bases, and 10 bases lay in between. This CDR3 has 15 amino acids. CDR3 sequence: CASSLLGGMNTEAFF. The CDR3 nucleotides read TGTGCCAGCAGCTTACTCGGCGGGATGAACACTGAAGCTTTCTTT.

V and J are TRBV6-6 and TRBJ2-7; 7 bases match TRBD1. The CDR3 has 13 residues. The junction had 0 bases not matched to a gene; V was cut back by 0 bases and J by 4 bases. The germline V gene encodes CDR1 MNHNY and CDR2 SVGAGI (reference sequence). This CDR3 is CASSYSDRYEQYF. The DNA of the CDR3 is TGTGCCAGCAGTTACTCGGACAGGTACGAGCAGTACTTC.

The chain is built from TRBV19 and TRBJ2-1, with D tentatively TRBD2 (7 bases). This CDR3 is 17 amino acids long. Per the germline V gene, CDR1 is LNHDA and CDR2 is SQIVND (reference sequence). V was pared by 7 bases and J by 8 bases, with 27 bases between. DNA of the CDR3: TGTGCCAGTACCCCCACGGCGGGGGCGGTTCTTGTCGATGAGCAGTTCTTC. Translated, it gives CASTPTAGAVLVDEQFF.

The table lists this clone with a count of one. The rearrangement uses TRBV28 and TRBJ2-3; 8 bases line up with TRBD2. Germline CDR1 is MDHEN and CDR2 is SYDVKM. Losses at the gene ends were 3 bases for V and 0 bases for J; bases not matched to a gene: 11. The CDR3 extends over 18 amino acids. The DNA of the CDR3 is TGTGCCAGCAGTTTCCAGCCCTTCGGCGGGAGGAGCACAGATACGCAGTATTTT. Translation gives CASSFQPFGGRSTDTQYF.

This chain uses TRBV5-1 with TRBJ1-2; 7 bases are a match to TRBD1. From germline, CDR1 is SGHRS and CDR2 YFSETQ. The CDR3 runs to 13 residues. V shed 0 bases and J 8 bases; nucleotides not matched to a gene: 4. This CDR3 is CASSLGQGGGYTF. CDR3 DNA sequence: TGCGCCAGCAGCTTGGGGCAGGGGGGCGGCTACACCTTC.

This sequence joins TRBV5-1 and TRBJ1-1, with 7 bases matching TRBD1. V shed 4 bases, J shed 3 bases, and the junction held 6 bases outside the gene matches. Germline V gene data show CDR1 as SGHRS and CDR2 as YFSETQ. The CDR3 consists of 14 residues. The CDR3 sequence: CASSRSQGDTEAFF. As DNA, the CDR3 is TGCGCCAGCAGCAGGAGCCAGGGGGACACTGAAGCTTTCTTT.